This is a list of T cell receptor beta chains from one sample in a study of sequential checkpoint blockade in melanoma. The method was immunoSEQ multiplex PCR; TCRdb's version includes in-frame clones alone and lacks a portion of them. The sample consists of over 15,000 clones, about 80% of them appearing once. Specimen: CD8+ T cells sorted from blood (inferred from file names), collected from a patient given nivolumab and ipilimumab in sequence. The receptors were gathered from a human donor with melanoma. Each CDR3 is given with its conserved first and last residue. D genes are given only for firm matches. Expanded clones get a size class; other rows say once, few or many, or leave the size out.

. | TRBJ1-2 | . | TRBV29-1 | TGCAGCGTCCGCCCGACTGGTAACTATGGCTACACCTTC | CSVRPTGNYGYTF
few | TRBJ1-5 | TRBD1 | TRBV7-8 | TGTGCCAGCAGCTTAGGGACAGGGGGCGAGGGTCCGCCCCAGCATTTT | CASSLGTGGEGPPQHF
. | TRBJ2-7 | . | TRBV28 | TGTGCCAGCAGTTTCCTCTCGACTAGTTACGAGCAGTACTTC | CASSFLSTSYEQYF
. | TRBJ1-1 | TRBD1 | TRBV30 | TGTGCCTGGAGGGGGGACAGGGACACTGAAGCTTTCTTT | CAWRGDRDTEAFF
. | TRBJ1-6 | . | TRBV7-3 | TGTGCCAGCAGCTTAAGGGGAACAGGGTATAATTCACCCCTCCACTTT | CASSLRGTGYNSPLHF
. | TRBJ1-2 | . | TRBV15 | TGTGCCGCCAGCAGAAGACAGCGAGCTAACTATGGCTACACCTTC | CAASRRQRANYGYTF
. | TRBJ2-7 | TRBD2 | TRBV9 | TGTGCCAGCAGCGAGGGACTAGCGATCACCTACGAGCAGTACTTC | CASSEGLAITYEQYF
few | TRBJ2-7 | TRBD1 | TRBV28 | TGTGCCAGCAGTCCGAACAGGGGTCCCTCCTACGAGCAGTACTTC | CASSPNRGPSYEQYF
. | TRBJ2-7 | . | TRBV14 | TGTGCCAGCAGCCTCGGGGGCTCCTACGAGCAGTACTTC | CASSLGGSYEQYF
once | TRBJ2-7 | . | TRBV30 | TGTGCCTGTTCTCAGGGTTACGAGCAGTACTTC | CACSQGYEQYF
once | TRBJ1-1 | TRBD1 | TRBV4-1 | TGCGCCAGCAGCCGCGCCGGACAGGGGGGCACTGAAGCTTTCTTT | CASSRAGQGGTEAFF
. | TRBJ1-2 | . | TRBV6-6 | TGTGCCAGCAGCCAGACCCCCGCGGCAACGGGCTACACCTTC | CASSQTPAATGYTF
. | TRBJ2-7 | . | TRBV25-1 | TGTGCCAGCAGTAACCACGGTCACTCCTACGAGCAGTACTTC | CASSNHGHSYEQYF
. | TRBJ2-7 | TRBD1 | TRBV7-9 | TGTGCCAGCAGACGCACGGGACAGGGCTACGAGCAGTACTTC | CASRRTGQGYEQYF
. | TRBJ2-7 | TRBD2 | TRBV5-1 | TGCGCCAGCAGCCCGGGAGGGGATCTTACGGAGCAGTACTTC | CASSPGGDLTEQYF
few | TRBJ2-7 | . | TRBV5-4 | TGTGCCAGCAGCTTGAGGCAGGGGCAGGTGTACGAGCAGTACTTC | CASSLRQGQVYEQYF
. | TRBJ2-7 | . | TRBV9 | TGTGCCAGCAGCGTAGGGGGGGGCACAACCTACGAGCAGTACTTC | CASSVGGGTTYEQYF
. | TRBJ2-1 | TRBD1 | TRBV4-1 | TGCGCCAGCAGCCCTGGACAGGGGTCGGACAATGAGCAGTTCTTC | CASSPGQGSDNEQFF
. | TRBJ1-1 | . | TRBV5-6 | TGTGCCAGCAGCTTGGTTACAGGCTACACTGAAGCTTTCTTT | CASSLVTGYTEAFF
. | TRBJ2-2 | . | TRBV4-1 | TGCGCCAGCAGAAACGGTCCAAACACCGGGGAGCTGTTTTTT | CASRNGPNTGELFF
. | TRBJ2-7 | . | TRBV30 | TGTGCCTGGAGTGTTACAGGGTCCGACGAGCAGTACTTC | CAWSVTGSDEQYF
. | TRBJ2-1 | . | TRBV7-9 | TGTGCCAGCAGCTCACTAGACAGGCAGCAGTTCTTC | CASSSLDRQQFF
. | TRBJ1-2 | . | TRBV19 | TGTGCCAGTACGGATATCAGGGGTGAGGGCTACACCTTC | CASTDIRGEGYTF
once | TRBJ1-2 | TRBD1 | TRBV5-1 | TGCGCCAGCAGCTTGGCCTGGGGACAGGGGGACACCTTC | CASSLAWGQGDTF
few | TRBJ1-6 | . | TRBV6-5 | TGTGCCAGCAGTTACGGGGCAGGGAATTCACCCCTCCACTTT | CASSYGAGNSPLHF
. | TRBJ2-7 | TRBD1 | TRBV30 | TGTGCCTGGAGTCCCGGGACAGGTCCCTACGAGCAGTACTTC | CAWSPGTGPYEQYF
. | TRBJ1-2 | TRBD1 | TRBV23-1 | TGCGCCAGCAGTCTGTCAGGGGGTACTTATGGCTACACCTTC | CASSLSGGTYGYTF
. | TRBJ2-7 | . | TRBV4-1 | TGCGCCAGCAGCCAAGTTACAGGGCCTACCTACGAGCAGTACTTC | CASSQVTGPTYEQYF
. | TRBJ2-7 | . | TRBV9 | TGTGCCAGCAGCGCCGGGACTGAGACCTACGAGCAGTACTTC | CASSAGTETYEQYF
. | TRBJ2-7 | TRBD1 | TRBV4-1 | TGCGCCAGCAGCCAGACTTGGACAGGGAGCTCCTACGAGCAGTACTTC | CASSQTWTGSSYEQYF
. | TRBJ1-5 | . | TRBV7-8 | TGTGCCAGCAGCTACCGGGACAATCAGCCCCAGCATTTT | CASSYRDNQPQHF